This T cell receptor (beta chain) was found in a study of T cell responses to AZD1222 COVID-19 vaccine. Whole-study results and caveats: The study identified only five or six AZD1222 recipients as seropositive at baseline.

Concerning this clone: Its antigen is currently unknown.

Using immunoSEQ multiplex PCR, the repertoire was profiled, and TCRdb retains in-frame clones only, with some absent. The data show tens of thousands of clones, with more than 60% seen just once and about 20% held by the top ten. This CDR3 region has 15 residues. Germline values: CDR1 LNHNV, CDR2 YYDKDF (reference sequence). The germline V and J ends were trimmed by 2 bases and 3 bases, with 13 bases remaining between them. This chain uses TRBV15 with TRBJ1-1; tentative D call: TRBD1 (5 bases). Sequences were derived from peripheral blood, sampled on day 0 of MenACWY control vaccination. The clonotype comes from an adult in good health. In DNA form, the CDR3 reads TGTGCCACCAGCAGACTGCAGGGAAGGGACACTGAAGCTTTCTTT. Translation: CATSRLQGRDTEAFF. The full variable domain, in which reference TRBV15 and TRBJ1-1 provide the parts outside the CDR3, is DAMVIQNPRYQVTQFGKPVTLSCSQTLNHNVMYWYQQKSSQAPKLLFHYYDKDFNNEADTPDNFQSRRPNTSFCFLDIRSPGLGDTAMYLCATSRLQGRDTEAFFGQGTRLTVV.